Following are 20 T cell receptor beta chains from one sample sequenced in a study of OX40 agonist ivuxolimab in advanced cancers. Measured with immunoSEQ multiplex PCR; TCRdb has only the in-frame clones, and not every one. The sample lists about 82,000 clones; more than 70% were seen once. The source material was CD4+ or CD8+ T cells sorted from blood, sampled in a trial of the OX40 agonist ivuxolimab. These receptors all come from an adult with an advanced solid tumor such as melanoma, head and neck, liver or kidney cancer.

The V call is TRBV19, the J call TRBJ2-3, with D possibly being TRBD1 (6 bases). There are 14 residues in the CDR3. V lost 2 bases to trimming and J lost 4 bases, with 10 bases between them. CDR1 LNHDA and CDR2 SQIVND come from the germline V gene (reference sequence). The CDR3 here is CASSIKHRADTQYF. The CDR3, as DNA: TGTGCCAGTAGTATAAAGCACAGGGCAGATACGCAGTATTTT.

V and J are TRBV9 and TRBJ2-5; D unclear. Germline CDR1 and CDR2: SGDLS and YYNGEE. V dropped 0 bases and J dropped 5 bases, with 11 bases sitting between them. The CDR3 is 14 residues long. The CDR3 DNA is TGTGCCAGCAGCGTAGAGATCGGTGTTGAGACCCAGTACTTC. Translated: CASSVEIGVETQYF.

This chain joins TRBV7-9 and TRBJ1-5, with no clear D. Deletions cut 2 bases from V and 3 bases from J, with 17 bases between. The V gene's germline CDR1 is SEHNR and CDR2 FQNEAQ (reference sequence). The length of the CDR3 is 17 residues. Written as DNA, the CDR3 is TGTGCCAGCAGCTTAATTCCCCCCGGGGTGAACAATCAGCCCCAGCATTTT. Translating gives CASSLIPPGVNNQPQHF. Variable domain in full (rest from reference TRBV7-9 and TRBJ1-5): DTGVSQNPRHKITKRGQNVTFRCDPISEHNRLYWYRQTLGQGPEFLTYFQNEAQLEKSRLLSDRFSAERPKGSFSTLEIQRTEQGDSAMYLCASSLIPPGVNNQPQHFGDGTRLSIL.

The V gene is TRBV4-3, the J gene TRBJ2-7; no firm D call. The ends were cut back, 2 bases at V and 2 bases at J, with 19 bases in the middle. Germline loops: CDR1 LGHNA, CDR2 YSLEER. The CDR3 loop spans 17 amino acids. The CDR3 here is CASSQKIQLGQAYEQYF. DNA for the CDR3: TGCGCCAGCAGCCAAAAAATCCAACTTGGTCAGGCCTACGAGCAGTACTTC.

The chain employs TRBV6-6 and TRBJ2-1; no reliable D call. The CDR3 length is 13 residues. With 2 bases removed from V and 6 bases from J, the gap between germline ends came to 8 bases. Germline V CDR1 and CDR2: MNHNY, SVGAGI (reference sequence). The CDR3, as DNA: TGTGCCAGCAGTTACCCGAATAGCAATGAGCAGTTCTTC. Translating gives CASSYPNSNEQFF.

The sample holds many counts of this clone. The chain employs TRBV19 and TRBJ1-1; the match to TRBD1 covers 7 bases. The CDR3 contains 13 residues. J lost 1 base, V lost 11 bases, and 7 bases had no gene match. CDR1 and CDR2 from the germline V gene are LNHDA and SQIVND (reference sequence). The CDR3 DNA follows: TGTGCCTCGGGACAGACCCCGAACACTGAAGCTTTCTTT. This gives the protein CASGQTPNTEAFF.

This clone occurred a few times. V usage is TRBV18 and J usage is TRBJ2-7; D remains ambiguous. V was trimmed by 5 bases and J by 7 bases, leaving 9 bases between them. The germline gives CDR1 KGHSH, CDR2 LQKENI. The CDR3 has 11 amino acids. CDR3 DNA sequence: TGTGCCAGCTCATCCTCTGAGGAGCAGTACTTC. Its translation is CASSSSEEQYF.

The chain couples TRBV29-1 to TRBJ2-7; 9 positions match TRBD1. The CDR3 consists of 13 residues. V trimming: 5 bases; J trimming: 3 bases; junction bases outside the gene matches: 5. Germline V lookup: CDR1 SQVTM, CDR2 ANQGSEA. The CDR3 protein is CSVKLTGGYEQYF. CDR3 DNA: TGCAGCGTTAAGTTGACAGGGGGCTACGAGCAGTACTTC.

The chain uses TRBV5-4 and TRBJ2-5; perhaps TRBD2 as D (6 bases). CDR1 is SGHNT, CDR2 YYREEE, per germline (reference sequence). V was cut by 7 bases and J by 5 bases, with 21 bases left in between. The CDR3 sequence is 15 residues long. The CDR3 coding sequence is TGTGCCAGCTCCCTTGGGGGGACTGTGGGGGAGACCCAGTACTTC. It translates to CASSLGGTVGETQYF.

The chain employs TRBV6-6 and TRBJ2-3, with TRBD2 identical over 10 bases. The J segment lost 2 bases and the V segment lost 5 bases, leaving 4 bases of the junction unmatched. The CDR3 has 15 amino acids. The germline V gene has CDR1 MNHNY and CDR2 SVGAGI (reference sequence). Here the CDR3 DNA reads TGTGCCAGCAGTCCTAGCGGGAGCCCCACAGATACGCAGTATTTT. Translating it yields CASSPSGSPTDTQYF.

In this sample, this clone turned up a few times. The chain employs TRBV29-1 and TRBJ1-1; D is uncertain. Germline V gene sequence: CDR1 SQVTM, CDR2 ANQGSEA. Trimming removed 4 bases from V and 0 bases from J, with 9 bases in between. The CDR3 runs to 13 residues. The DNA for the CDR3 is TGCAGCGTTGCTGGCAGATTGAACACTGAAGCTTTCTTT. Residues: CSVAGRLNTEAFF.

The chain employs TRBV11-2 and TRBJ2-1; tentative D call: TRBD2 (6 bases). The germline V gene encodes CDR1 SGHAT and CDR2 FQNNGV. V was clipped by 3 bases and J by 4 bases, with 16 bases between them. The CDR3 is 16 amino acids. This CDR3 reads CASSFVRAGRYNEQFF. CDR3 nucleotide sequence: TGTGCCAGCAGCTTTGTGCGGGCAGGGAGGTACAATGAGCAGTTCTTC.

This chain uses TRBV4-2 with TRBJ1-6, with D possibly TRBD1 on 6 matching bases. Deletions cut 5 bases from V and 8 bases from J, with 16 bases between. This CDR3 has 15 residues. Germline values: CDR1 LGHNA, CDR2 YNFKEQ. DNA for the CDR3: TGTGCCAGCAGCTTGGGGGGGCAGGAATATTCACCCCTCCACTTT. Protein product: CASSLGGQEYSPLHF.

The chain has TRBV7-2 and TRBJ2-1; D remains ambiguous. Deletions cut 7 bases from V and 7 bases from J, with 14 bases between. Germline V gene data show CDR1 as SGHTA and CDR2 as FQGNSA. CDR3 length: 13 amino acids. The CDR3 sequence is CASTPGRVNEQFF. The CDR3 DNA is TGTGCCAGCACCCCCGGCCGGGTAAATGAGCAGTTCTTC. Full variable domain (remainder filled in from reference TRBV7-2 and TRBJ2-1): GAGVSQSPSNKVTEKGKDVELRCDPISGHTALYWYRQSLGQGLEFLIYFQGNSAPDKSGLPSDRFSAERTGGSVSTLTIQRTQQEDSAVYLCASTPGRVNEQFFGPGTRLTVL.

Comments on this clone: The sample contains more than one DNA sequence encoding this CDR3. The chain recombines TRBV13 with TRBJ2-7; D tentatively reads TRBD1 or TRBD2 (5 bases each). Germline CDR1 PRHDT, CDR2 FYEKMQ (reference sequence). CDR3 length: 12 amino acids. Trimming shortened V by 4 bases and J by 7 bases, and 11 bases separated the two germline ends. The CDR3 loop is CASSSTRGEQYF. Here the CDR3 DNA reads TGTGCCAGCAGCTCTACTAGGGGAGAGCAGTACTTC.

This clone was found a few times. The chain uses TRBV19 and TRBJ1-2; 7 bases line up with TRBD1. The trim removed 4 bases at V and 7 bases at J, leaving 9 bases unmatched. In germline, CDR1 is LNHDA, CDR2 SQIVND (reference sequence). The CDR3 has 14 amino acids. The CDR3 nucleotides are TGTGCCAGTAGTACAGGACCAGGGGGTTTTGGCTACACCTTC. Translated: CASSTGPGGFGYTF.

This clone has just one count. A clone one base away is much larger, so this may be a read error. CDR3 nucleotide sequence: TGTGCCAGCAGTGATAGCCCCCATGACTACACCTTC. Translation: CASSDSPHDYTF. This chain joins TRBV6-1 and TRBJ1-2; D is ambiguous. This CDR3 has 12 amino acids. Germline CDR1 MNHNS, CDR2 SASEGT. Trimming took off 3 bases at V and 10 bases at J, with 12 bases between the two ends.

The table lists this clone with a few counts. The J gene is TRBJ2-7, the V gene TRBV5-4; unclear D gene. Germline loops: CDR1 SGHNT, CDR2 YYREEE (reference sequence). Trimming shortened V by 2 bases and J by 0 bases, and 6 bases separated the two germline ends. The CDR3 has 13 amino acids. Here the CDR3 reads CASSFDVSYEQYF. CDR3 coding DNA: TGTGCCAGCAGCTTCGACGTCTCCTACGAGCAGTACTTC.

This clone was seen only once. The CDR3 loop is CASSIPGQGVKQFF. The CDR3 region has the DNA TGTGCCAGTAGTATCCCCGGACAGGGAGTGAAGCAGTTCTTC. This sequence joins TRBV19 and TRBJ2-1; 8 bases map to TRBD1. The CDR3 is 14 residues long. Germline values: CDR1 LNHDA, CDR2 SQIVND (reference sequence). V shed 3 bases, J shed 11 bases, and the junction held 9 bases outside the gene matches.

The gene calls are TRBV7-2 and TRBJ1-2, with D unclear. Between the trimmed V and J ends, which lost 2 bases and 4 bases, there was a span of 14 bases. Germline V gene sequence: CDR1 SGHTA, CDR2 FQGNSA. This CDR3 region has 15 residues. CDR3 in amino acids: CASSLTPSPSYGYTF. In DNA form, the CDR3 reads TGTGCCAGCAGCTTAACCCCGAGTCCGAGCTATGGCTACACCTTC.